This T cell receptor beta chain was observed in a study of shared clonotypes between healthy human individuals. Notes on the study in general: The authors expected sequencing depth to affect clonotype sharing among donors.

A remark on this clone: The antigen remains unidentified.

The assay was carried out at the deep level. Some 32,000 T cell genomes, or approximately 190 ng DNA, went into the sorted-subset replicate PCRs. The assay was immunoSEQ multiplex PCR, and TCRdb's table has in-frame clones only and misses some. The sample lists about 380,000 clones; 90% to 98% were seen once. This CDR3 has 13 amino acids. The J segment lost 6 bases and the V segment lost 4 bases, leaving 4 bases of the junction unmatched. Germline assignment: CDR1 SNHLY and CDR2 FYNNEI. The chain couples TRBV2 to TRBJ2-7; 9 bases line up with TRBD2. Material for sequencing was memory CD8+ T cells sorted from blood. Noted subset: CD45RO+ cells pooled with CCR7-negative TemRA cells. The sequence came from a man aged 25 to 40 in good health. DNA of the CDR3: TGTGCCAGCAGTGTCTGGCGGGAGGGCGAGCAGTACTTC. It codes for CASSVWREGEQYF.